The 24 T cell receptor beta chains presented below share a single source sample, sequenced in a study of blood T cell repertoires in COVID-19. Measured with immunoSEQ multiplex PCR; TCRdb has only the in-frame clones, and not every one. The sample carries about 34,000 clones, over 75% recorded once. The sample comprised peripheral blood. The receptors stem from a man between 65 and 80 years old with COVID-19, enrolled during active disease.

CDR3 amino acids: CASSLVSGQDTQYF. CDR3 nucleotides: TGTGCCAGCAGCTTAGTTAGCGGCCAAGATACGCAGTATTTT. The rearrangement links TRBV7-2 to TRBJ2-3; D possibly corresponds to TRBD2 (6 bases). This CDR3 contains 14 residues. The germline V gene has CDR1 SGHTA and CDR2 FQGNSA. V was shortened by 1 base and J by 5 bases, with 10 bases between the two germline ends.

The chain uses TRBV19 and TRBJ1-4; D remains unclear. This CDR3 spans 14 amino acids. Trimming left V 5 bases short and J 4 bases short, with 11 bases between. Germline V gene data show CDR1 as LNHDA and CDR2 as SQIVND (reference sequence). The CDR3 DNA reads TGTGCCAGTAGTGCGGTCACCCGTAATGAAAAACTGTTTTTT. Residues: CASSAVTRNEKLFF.

J is TRBJ1-5 and V is TRBV28, with TRBD1 identical over 10 bases. The CDR3 totals 15 residues. Germline CDR1 MDHEN, CDR2 SYDVKM. The junction had 3 bases not matched to a gene; V was cut back by 3 bases and J by 4 bases. Written as DNA, the CDR3 is TGTGCCAGCAGTTTGGACAGGGGGACGAATCAGCCCCAGCATTTT. This encodes CASSLDRGTNQPQHF.

A note on this clone: The junction shows a germline mismatch at one end, possibly a read error. This rearrangement joins TRBV9 to TRBJ2-7; tentatively, D is TRBD1 (6 bases). Germline CDR1 SGDLS, CDR2 YYNGEE. The CDR3 is 16 amino acids. CDR3 in amino acids: CASSAADDRRSSEQYF. The CDR3, as DNA: TGTGCCAGCAGCGCCGCCGACGACAGGAGATCCTCCGAGCAGTACTTC.

V and J are TRBV9 and TRBJ2-1; TRBD2 agrees at 12 bases. Germline V gene data show CDR1 as SGDLS and CDR2 as YYNGEE. The CDR3 is 17 residues long. The V and J ends lost 4 bases and 7 bases, in that order; junction bases with no gene match: 12. In DNA, the CDR3 is TGTGCCAGCAGCCCAACAGAACTAGCGGGAGGCGGTAATGAGCAGTTCTTC. Translating gives CASSPTELAGGGNEQFF.

The chain is built from TRBV6-5 and TRBJ2-7; D is perhaps TRBD1 (6 bases). There are 15 residues in the CDR3. Germline V gene sequence: CDR1 MNHEY, CDR2 SVGAGI. V lost 6 bases, J lost 5 bases, and 20 bases lay in between. CDR3 nucleotide sequence: TGTGCCAGCAGGACCCTGGGGCAGGGGAGAAACGAGCAGTACTTC. Translating it yields CASRTLGQGRNEQYF.

The V gene is TRBV2, the J gene TRBJ2-1, with 11 positions matching TRBD2. This CDR3 spans 15 amino acids. Germline CDR1 SNHLY, CDR2 FYNNEI. After removal of 6 bases from V and 5 bases from J, the junction contained 6 bases not matched to a gene. The CDR3 DNA is TGTGCCAGCAGGGTGGGGACTAGCGGCCACAATGAGCAGTTCTTC. It yields the protein CASRVGTSGHNEQFF.

This chain uses TRBV7-2 with TRBJ2-1; perhaps TRBD2 as D (6 bases). The length of the CDR3 is 17 residues. Germline V gene lookup returns CDR1 SGHTA and CDR2 FQGNSA. Trimming left V 4 bases short and J 2 bases short, with 18 bases between. CDR3 protein: CASSSIPGASPYNEQFF. In DNA form, the CDR3 reads TGTGCCAGCAGCTCAATCCCGGGAGCAAGCCCCTACAATGAGCAGTTCTTC.

The rearrangement uses TRBV9 and TRBJ2-1, with D possibly matching TRBD1 (5 bases). Trimming cost V 4 bases and J 7 bases, with 18 bases left between them. This CDR3 has 15 amino acids. The V gene's germline CDR1 is SGDLS and CDR2 YYNGEE. CDR3 protein: CASSLGQGVINEQFF. CDR3 DNA sequence: TGTGCCAGCAGCTTAGGGCAGGGCGTAATAAATGAGCAGTTCTTC.

J is TRBJ2-1 and V is TRBV6-6; 7 bases fit TRBD2. The CDR3 totals 13 residues. CDR1 is MNHNY and CDR2 is SVGAGI in the germline V gene (reference sequence). Unmatched junction bases numbered 2, after V lost 6 bases and J lost 3 bases. CDR3 sequence reads: CASRRENYNEQFF. CDR3 in DNA: TGTGCCAGCAGGCGGGAGAACTACAATGAGCAGTTCTTC.

The rearrangement joins TRBV10-3 to TRBJ2-5; weak D call: TRBD1 (7 bases). Germline CDR1 and CDR2: ENHRY and SYGVKD. V lost 11 bases to trimming and J lost 4 bases, with 17 bases between them. The CDR3 length is 13 residues. The CDR3 DNA reads TGTGCCTCCAGGGGGGAAGTTCGAGAGACCCAGTACTTC. Translation gives CASRGEVRETQYF.

The chain joins TRBV6-5 to TRBJ2-5; 9 bases are shared with TRBD1. This CDR3 has 13 amino acids. The V segment lost 8 bases and the J segment 5 bases; nucleotides outside the gene matches: 6. From germline, CDR1 is MNHEY and CDR2 SVGAGI. CDR3 sequence reads: CASWTGAEETQYF. For the CDR3, the DNA is TGTGCCAGCTGGACAGGGGCGGAGGAGACCCAGTACTTC.

The rearrangement links TRBV4-1 to TRBJ1-5; TRBD1 matches 11 bases. V lost 4 bases to trimming and J lost 1 base; unmatched junction nucleotides: 9. The CDR3 extends over 18 amino acids. Per germline, CDR1 MGHRA and CDR2 YSYEKL. Written as DNA, the CDR3 is TGCGCCAGCAGCCTAGACGGGACAGGGGGTCTAAGCAATCAGCCCCAGCATTTT. Translation: CASSLDGTGGLSNQPQHF.

The rearrangement joins TRBV7-2 to TRBJ1-2; D perhaps matches TRBD1 (6 bases). The germline gives CDR1 SGHTA, CDR2 FQGNSA. The V end lost 1 base, the J end lost 2 bases, and 11 bases lay between the germline ends. This CDR3 has 15 residues. In DNA, the CDR3 is TGTGCCAGCAGCTTAGGGGCTCAGGGGAACTATGGCTACACCTTC. Translation: CASSLGAQGNYGYTF. Looking up the rest from reference TRBV7-2 and TRBJ1-2 gives the full variable domain: GAGVSQSPSNKVTEKGKDVELRCDPISGHTALYWYRQSLGQGLEFLIYFQGNSAPDKSGLPSDRFSAERTGGSVSTLTIQRTQQEDSAVYLCASSLGAQGNYGYTFGSGTRLTVV.

The chain links TRBV27 to TRBJ1-1; 9 nucleotides align to TRBD1. The CDR3 contains 13 residues. Trimming at V came to 6 bases and at J to 1 base, leaving 0 bases not matched to a gene. Germline CDR1 reads MNHEY; CDR2 reads SMNVEV (reference sequence). The CDR3 sequence is CASRDRGNTEAFF. CDR3 sequence (DNA): TGTGCCAGCAGGGACAGGGGGAACACTGAAGCTTTCTTT.

The chain couples TRBV2 to TRBJ1-6, with unresolved D. In germline, CDR1 is SNHLY, CDR2 FYNNEI. Trimming pared 5 bases from V and 6 bases from J, leaving 14 bases between. This CDR3 has 15 amino acids. The CDR3 reads CASSRDSPINSPLHF. The CDR3 region has the DNA TGTGCCAGCAGTCGAGATAGCCCTATTAATTCACCCCTCCACTTT.

This sequence joins TRBV19 and TRBJ2-1; 9 nucleotides agree with TRBD1. Trimming took 3 bases from V and 9 from J; bases not matched to a gene: 9. Germline lookup yields CDR1 LNHDA and CDR2 SQIVND (reference sequence). This CDR3 comprises 15 residues. The CDR3 here is CASSIRPGQGSEQFF. The CDR3 DNA reads TGTGCCAGTAGTATCCGACCGGGACAGGGTAGTGAGCAGTTCTTC.

This chain connects TRBV18 to TRBJ2-1, with 8 bases matching TRBD2. This CDR3 has 14 amino acids. The J segment lost 9 bases and the V segment lost 6 bases, leaving 10 bases of the junction unmatched. Germline assignment: CDR1 KGHSH and CDR2 LQKENI. The CDR3 DNA sequence: TGTGCCAGCTCGCCTGGACAGCGGGAGTTTGAGCAGTTCTTC. Protein product: CASSPGQREFEQFF.

The rearrangement joins TRBV23-1 to TRBJ2-7; 14 nucleotides align to TRBD2. TRBV23-1 is classed as an ORF, of uncertain function. This CDR3 has 19 residues. The trim removed 10 bases at V and 4 bases at J, leaving 21 bases unmatched. The CDR3 DNA follows: TGCGCCATTTGTAGCTCAAAGACTAGCGGGAGGGCCAAAACGTACGAGCAGTACTTC. Encoded protein: CAICSSKTSGRAKTYEQYF.

This chain uses TRBV15 with TRBJ1-4, with D hard to call. Germline assignment: CDR1 LNHNV and CDR2 YYDKDF (reference sequence). Trimming shortened V by 0 bases and J by 8 bases, and 10 bases separated the two germline ends. The CDR3 contains 14 residues. CDR3 protein: CATSRDWGDEKLFF. Here the CDR3 DNA reads TGTGCCACCAGCAGAGATTGGGGAGACGAAAAACTGTTTTTT. The variable domain in full, with the rest retrieved from reference TRBV15 and TRBJ1-4, is DAMVIQNPRYQVTQFGKPVTLSCSQTLNHNVMYWYQQKSSQAPKLLFHYYDKDFNNEADTPDNFQSRRPNTSFCFLDIRSPGLGDTAMYLCATSRDWGDEKLFFGSGTQLSVL.

The J gene is TRBJ1-1, the V gene TRBV19; tentative D call: TRBD1 (5 bases). CDR1 LNHDA and CDR2 SQIVND come from the germline V gene (reference sequence). V shed 4 bases and J shed 2 bases, with 11 bases lying between them. This CDR3 has 14 amino acids. CDR3 nucleotides: TGTGCCAGTAGTAGCGGGGGTGGCAACACTGAAGCTTTCTTT. This sequence encodes CASSSGGGNTEAFF.

The J gene is TRBJ1-2, the V gene TRBV2; tentative D call: TRBD1 (5 bases). V lost 7 bases to trimming and J lost 8 bases, with 17 bases between them. The CDR3 sequence is 13 residues long. From germline, CDR1 is SNHLY and CDR2 FYNNEI. Here the CDR3 DNA reads TGTGCCAGCACCTTGGACATAACGATCGGCTACACCTTC. Protein sequence: CASTLDITIGYTF.

This chain links TRBV2 with TRBJ2-1, with D possibly matching TRBD1 (5 bases). This CDR3 has 16 amino acids. Germline-derived CDR1 and CDR2 are SNHLY and FYNNEI. The V end was cut by 5 bases, the J end by 0 bases, with 14 bases between. Written as DNA, the CDR3 is TGTGCCAGCAGTACCCCGACAGTCCTCTCCTACAATGAGCAGTTCTTC. Amino acids: CASSTPTVLSYNEQFF. The whole variable domain, filled in from reference TRBV2 and TRBJ2-1, reads EPEVTQTPSHQVTQMGQEVILRCVPISNHLYFYWYRQILGQKVEFLVSFYNNEISEKSEIFDDQFSVERPDGSNFTLKIRSTKLEDSAMYFCASSTPTVLSYNEQFFGPGTRLTVL.

This chain uses TRBV18 with TRBJ1-1; D is uncertain. Trimming removed 3 bases from V and 1 base from J, with 21 bases in between. Germline values: CDR1 KGHSH, CDR2 LQKENI. The CDR3 sequence is 18 residues long. The CDR3 region is CASSPWKRLRTANTEAFF. As DNA, the CDR3 is TGTGCCAGCTCACCGTGGAAACGACTACGGACGGCGAACACTGAAGCTTTCTTT.